Below, 32 T cell receptor beta chains from the same sample are listed, as sequenced in a study of persistence of HIV-infected CD4 T cells. The stimulus was lysate of CMV-infected fibroblasts, about 10 ug/mL. Memory cells lacking CD40L and CD69 with high CD45RO were sorted. These receptors are not linked to any known antigen. Sequencing used immunoSEQ version 4 in survey mode. Produced via immunoSEQ multiplex PCR; TCRdb's table is partial and in-frame only. This sample has roughly 34,000 clones, with roughly four fifths found just once. Here the sequenced sample was CD4+ T cells sorted from PBMCs after roughly 18-hour stimulation, taken from a patient who received antiretroviral therapy. Every receptor here comes from an adult man with HIV who was CMV-seropositive.

This sequence joins TRBV6-6 and TRBJ1-3; D remains unclear. Germline V CDR1 and CDR2: MNHNY, SVGAGI (reference sequence). This CDR3 is built from 14 residues. Trimming cost V 2 bases and J 6 bases, with 11 bases left between them. The CDR3 here is CASSYAPGPNTIYF. The CDR3 DNA reads TGTGCCAGCAGTTACGCCCCGGGTCCAAACACCATATATTTT.

The V call is TRBV7-2, the J call TRBJ2-5; tentatively, D is TRBD2 (5 bases). The germline gives CDR1 SGHTA, CDR2 FQGNSA. This CDR3 spans 14 amino acids. Trimming removed 5 bases at V and 2 bases at J, with 12 bases between. The CDR3 protein is CASSRTLHQETQYF. CDR3 bases: TGTGCCAGCAGCCGGACTCTACATCAAGAGACCCAGTACTTC.

A few counts support this clone. The chain uses TRBV12-3 or TRBV12-4 and TRBJ2-1; 7 bases are a match to TRBD1. The CDR3 has 12 amino acids. With V trimmed by 6 bases and J by 9 bases, 5 bases remained unmatched. CDR3 loop: CASSQQGFEQFF. DNA of the CDR3: TGTGCCAGCAGCCAACAGGGGTTTGAGCAGTTCTTC.

The rearrangement joins TRBV25-1 to TRBJ1-6; D remains ambiguous. V shed 1 base and J shed 15 bases, with 10 bases lying between them. This CDR3 has 12 residues. CDR1 is MGHDK and CDR2 is SYGVNS in the germline V gene. The CDR3 sequence is CASSESGRNLHF. The DNA for the CDR3 is TGTGCCAGCAGTGAATCAGGCAGAAACCTCCACTTT.

V and J are TRBV7-9 and TRBJ1-4; D possibly corresponds to TRBD1 (5 bases). The CDR3 covers 15 residues. V shed 3 bases and J shed 4 bases, with 12 bases lying between them. Germline values: CDR1 SEHNR, CDR2 FQNEAQ (reference sequence). CDR3 sequence (DNA): TGTGCCAGCAGCTTGGAGGGGTTGAATAATGAAAAACTGTTTTTT. Its protein product is CASSLEGLNNEKLFF.

The chain links TRBV5-5 to TRBJ2-7, with D perhaps TRBD1 (6 bases). Germline V gene lookup returns CDR1 SGHKS and CDR2 YYEKEE (reference sequence). The length of the CDR3 is 13 residues. V dropped 4 bases and J dropped 3 bases, with 11 bases sitting between them. CDR3 nucleotide sequence: TGTGCCAGCAGCCGAGGGGGTTTCTACGAGCAGTACTTC. It codes for CASSRGGFYEQYF.

The chain has TRBV5-1 and TRBJ2-5; TRBD2 might be the D (6 bases). Per germline, CDR1 SGHRS and CDR2 YFSETQ. V was clipped by 0 bases and J by 0 bases, with 6 bases between them. The CDR3 spans 14 residues. The CDR3 region is CASSLGDYQETQYF. The CDR3 DNA sequence: TGCGCCAGCAGCTTGGGGGACTACCAAGAGACCCAGTACTTC.

This sequence joins TRBV29-1 and TRBJ2-1, with unresolved D. There are 11 residues in the CDR3. V gave up 3 bases and J gave up 8 bases, with 8 bases separating them. CDR1 and CDR2 (germline): SQVTM, ANQGSEA. For the CDR3, the DNA is TGCAGCGTTGAGACCACCCATGAGCAGTTCTTC. Its protein is CSVETTHEQFF.

V gene TRBV4-1 combines with J gene TRBJ1-2; no clear D gene. The CDR3 sequence is 12 residues long. With 1 base removed from V and 3 bases from J, the gap between germline ends came to 3 bases. Germline CDR1 MGHRA, CDR2 YSYEKL. The CDR3 reads CASSQGYYGYTF. The CDR3, as DNA: TGCGCCAGCAGCCAAGGATACTATGGCTACACCTTC.

The chain carries TRBV12-3 or TRBV12-4 and TRBJ2-7; D could derive from TRBD1 or TRBD2 (5 bases each). V dropped 6 bases and J dropped 4 bases, with 13 bases sitting between them. This CDR3 is 13 amino acids long. The CDR3 coding sequence is TGTGCCAGCAGCGGGGCGGTCCTATACGAGCAGTACTTC. Encoded protein: CASSGAVLYEQYF.

The V and J genes are TRBV5-1 and TRBJ2-1; D may be TRBD1 or TRBD2 (5 bases each). The CDR3 has 15 amino acids. Trimming removed 0 bases from V and 6 bases from J, with 13 bases in between. The germline V gene has CDR1 SGHRS and CDR2 YFSETQ. The CDR3 loop is CASSLVAGSGNEQFF. The CDR3 region has the DNA TGCGCCAGCAGCTTGGTGGCAGGGAGTGGCAATGAGCAGTTCTTC.

This clone was counted a single time. The chain recombines TRBV6-5 with TRBJ1-4, with 8 positions matching TRBD1. The CDR3 has 12 residues. J was trimmed by 10 bases and V by 6 bases; bases with no gene match: 4. Germline CDR1 and CDR2: MNHEY and SVGAGI. CDR3 region: CASSIQGGKLFF. For the CDR3, the DNA is TGTGCCAGCAGCATACAGGGGGGAAAACTGTTTTTT.

J is TRBJ1-2 and V is TRBV4-1, with unresolved D. CDR3 size: 12 residues. The V gene's germline CDR1 is MGHRA and CDR2 YSYEKL. V lost 3 bases, J lost 4 bases, and 6 bases lay in between. CDR3 in amino acids: CASSQAGYGYTF. The CDR3 DNA reads as TGCGCCAGCAGCCAGGCGGGCTATGGCTACACCTTC.

The chain uses TRBV4-1 and TRBJ2-2; TRBD2 aligns across 7 bases. After removal of 1 base from V and 1 base from J, the junction contained 6 bases not matched to a gene. In germline, CDR1 is MGHRA, CDR2 YSYEKL. This CDR3 is 17 amino acids long. The CDR3 sequence: CASSQVQVAGNTGELFF. In DNA form, the CDR3 reads TGCGCCAGCAGCCAAGTCCAAGTAGCGGGGAACACCGGGGAGCTGTTTTTT.

The chain carries TRBV14 and TRBJ1-2; D uncertain. This CDR3 is built from 12 residues. Per the germline V gene, CDR1 is SGHDN and CDR2 is FVKESK. The V end was cut by 4 bases, the J end by 3 bases, with 6 bases between. The CDR3 DNA reads as TGTGCCAGCAGCCGGACTTACTATGGCTACACCTTC. Translated: CASSRTYYGYTF.

The chain joins TRBV7-3 to TRBJ1-6; D is uncertain. CDR3 size: 18 residues. Germline CDR1 is SGHTA and CDR2 is FQGTGA. The ends were cut back, 2 bases at V and 5 bases at J, with 19 bases in the middle. CDR3 protein: CASSLAVREIGNNSPLHF. CDR3 nucleotides: TGTGCCAGCAGCTTAGCGGTGCGGGAAATAGGAAATAATTCACCCCTCCACTTT.

The V and J genes are TRBV5-6 and TRBJ1-5; weak D call: TRBD1 (6 bases). The CDR3 totals 15 residues. V was clipped by 3 bases and J by 5 bases, with 15 bases between them. Germline V gene sequence: CDR1 SGHDT, CDR2 YYEEEE. The CDR3 DNA reads TGTGCCAGCAGCTCCTTTTTTAGGACAGATCAGCCCCAGCATTTT. Its translation: CASSSFFRTDQPQHF.

This clone was observed a single time. The V and J genes are TRBV14 and TRBJ1-3; TRBD1 matches 10 bases. The junction had 8 bases not matched to a gene; V was cut back by 4 bases and J by 2 bases. The CDR3 totals 17 residues. The V gene's germline CDR1 is SGHDN and CDR2 FVKESK. This CDR3 is CASSLWTGGTAGNTIYF. The CDR3 region has the DNA TGTGCCAGCAGCCTTTGGACAGGGGGTACGGCTGGAAACACCATATATTTT.

This clone was counted only a few times. This rearrangement joins TRBV7-8 to TRBJ1-5; a weak D match, TRBD1 (5 bases). V was cut by 3 bases and J by 6 bases, with 15 bases left in between. The germline V gene has CDR1 SGHVS and CDR2 FQNEAQ. The CDR3 contains 15 residues. This CDR3 reads CASSFNGGKGQPQHF. The DNA of the CDR3 is TGTGCCAGCAGCTTCAACGGGGGTAAGGGTCAGCCCCAGCATTTT.

The CDR3 DNA sequence: TGTGCCAGCAGCGTCGTTCCCCTGGCAGGGGGCTTGGATACGCAGTATTTT. It yields the protein CASSVVPLAGGLDTQYF. The V and J genes are TRBV9 and TRBJ2-3; 8 bases are shared with TRBD1. Germline-derived CDR1 and CDR2 are SGDLS and YYNGEE. Unmatched junction bases numbered 14, after V lost 2 bases and J lost 6 bases. The CDR3 has 17 residues.

This sequence joins TRBV19 and TRBJ1-2; no definite D call. Germline V lookup: CDR1 LNHDA, CDR2 SQIVND (reference sequence). This CDR3 comprises 15 residues. V lost 2 bases and J 4 bases, leaving 14 bases between the germline ends. The CDR3 DNA is TGTGCCAGTAGTATACAGAAAGGAGACCTCTATGGCTACACCTTC. It specifies CASSIQKGDLYGYTF.

The chain uses TRBV3-1 (or the pseudogene TRBV3-2) and TRBJ2-1; D is uncertain. The CDR3 consists of 14 residues. The V end was cut by 3 bases, the J end by 2 bases, with 8 bases between. Germline-derived CDR1 and CDR2 are LGHDT and YNNKEL (reference sequence). CDR3: CASSQDGPYNEQFF. The CDR3 DNA sequence: TGTGCCAGCAGCCAGGACGGTCCCTACAATGAGCAGTTCTTC.

This clone was seen only once. The V call is TRBV7-8, the J call TRBJ1-5; 11 nucleotides agree with TRBD1. Germline V gene sequence: CDR1 SGHVS, CDR2 FQNEAQ. The CDR3 sequence is 14 residues long. V gave up 10 bases and J gave up 3 bases; unmatched junction bases: 5. CDR3 region: CATGQGAANQPQHF. DNA for the CDR3: TGTGCCACCGGACAGGGGGCGGCCAATCAGCCCCAGCATTTT.

CDR3: CASSYDGGGGYTF. Here the CDR3 DNA reads TGTGCCAGCAGCTATGACGGGGGAGGTGGCTACACCTTC. The chain carries TRBV7-9 and TRBJ1-2, with D maybe TRBD1 (5 bases). Trimming removed 4 bases from V and 7 bases from J, with 13 bases in between. Germline V gives CDR1 SEHNR, CDR2 FQNEAQ (reference sequence). CDR3 length: 13 amino acids.

The rearrangement uses TRBV18 and TRBJ1-6, with D uncertain. Trimming cost V 6 bases and J 5 bases, with 8 bases left between them. Germline V lookup: CDR1 KGHSH, CDR2 LQKENI. CDR3 length equals 13 residues. CDR3 sequence: CASSKVDNSPLHF. The DNA of the CDR3 is TGTGCCAGCTCCAAGGTAGATAATTCACCCCTCCACTTT.

The count of this clone is one. V gene TRBV6-5 combines with J gene TRBJ1-2, with a tentative D call TRBD1 (6 bases). This CDR3 has 13 amino acids. V was clipped by 6 bases and J by 7 bases, with 15 bases between them. Germline CDR1 is MNHEY and CDR2 is SVGAGI. CDR3: CASRRTVLAGYTF. Here the CDR3 DNA reads TGTGCCAGCAGACGGACAGTTCTCGCTGGCTACACCTTC.

This chain joins TRBV18 and TRBJ2-3, with 9 bases fitting TRBD1. The CDR3 length is 17 residues. The germline CDR1 and CDR2 sequences are KGHSH and LQKENI. J lost 4 bases, V lost 1 base, and 9 bases had no gene match. In DNA form, the CDR3 reads TGTGCCAGCTCACCACTGGGAGGACAGGGGATTCCAGATACGCAGTATTTT. As protein: CASSPLGGQGIPDTQYF.

The chain carries TRBV19 and TRBJ2-2; D remains ambiguous. Germline V gene lookup returns CDR1 LNHDA and CDR2 SQIVND (reference sequence). The CDR3 extends over 14 amino acids. The V end was cut by 6 bases, the J end by 2 bases, with 10 bases between. The CDR3 loop reads CASRRAVNTGELFF. The DNA of the CDR3 is TGTGCCAGTAGACGTGCGGTTAACACCGGGGAGCTGTTTTTT.

The chain couples TRBV19 to TRBJ1-2; D is uncertain. CDR3 length equals 13 residues. Trimming pared 2 bases from V and 4 bases from J, leaving 8 bases between. CDR1 and CDR2 (germline): LNHDA, SQIVND (reference sequence). The CDR3, as DNA: TGTGCCAGTAGTATAATGGCCAGCTATGGCTACACCTTC. Protein: CASSIMASYGYTF. Drawing the rest from reference TRBV19 and TRBJ1-2, the complete variable domain is DGGITQSPKYLFRKEGQNVTLSCEQNLNHDAMYWYRQDPGQGLRLIYYSQIVNDFQKGDIAEGYSVSREKKESFPLTVTSAQKNPTAFYLCASSIMASYGYTFGSGTRLTVV.

Only a few counts were recorded for this clone. J is TRBJ2-5 and V is TRBV15; D remains ambiguous. Germline V gene lookup returns CDR1 LNHNV and CDR2 YYDKDF (reference sequence). The CDR3 has 16 residues. The V end lost 2 bases, the J end lost 3 bases, and 16 bases lay between the germline ends. The CDR3 protein is CATSRRPLRPKETQYF. For the CDR3, the DNA is TGTGCCACCAGCAGACGACCCCTACGGCCAAAAGAGACCCAGTACTTC.

The chain combines TRBV9 with TRBJ2-1; 8 bases are shared with TRBD1. From germline, CDR1 is SGDLS and CDR2 YYNGEE. Losses at the gene ends were 4 bases for V and 1 base for J; bases not matched to a gene: 4. The CDR3 loop spans 15 amino acids. CDR3 sequence reads: CASSPGQGSYNEQFF. The CDR3 region has the DNA TGTGCCAGCAGCCCCGGACAGGGATCCTACAATGAGCAGTTCTTC.

This chain joins TRBV12-3 or TRBV12-4 and TRBJ1-1; 8 nucleotides line up with TRBD1. V lost 4 bases, J lost 4 bases, and 2 bases stayed unmatched. The CDR3 covers 13 residues. CDR3 residues: CASSWDRSTEAFF. As DNA, the CDR3 is TGTGCCAGCAGTTGGGACAGGAGCACTGAAGCTTTCTTT.